This T cell receptor beta chain was sequenced during a study of blood T cell repertoires in COVID-19. On the study more broadly: From the United States, Italy and Spain came samples of acute and convalescent COVID-19.

In the authors' methods: Reference gene primers were amplified, and this amplification served to estimate nucleated cell counts. Measured with immunoSEQ multiplex PCR; TCRdb has only the in-frame clones, and not every one. Clonal size and the V and J genes are those of that table, whereas D and trimming came from the DNA. The sample lists some 170,000 clones, approximately 85% occurring once. The CDR3 is 14 amino acids. Trimming removed 2 bases from V and 5 bases from J, with 12 bases in between. Sequenced sample: peripheral blood. This clonotype was obtained from a woman aged 60-70 years with acute or convalescent COVID-19. The rearrangement joins TRBV6-7 to TRBJ1-1; TRBD1 might be the D (6 bases). TRBV6-7 is known as an ORF, though its function is uncertain. CDR3 in amino acids: CASSYQPGDTEAFF. The CDR3 DNA reads TGTGCCAGCAGTTACCAACCAGGGGATACTGAAGCTTTCTTT.